The 20 T cell receptor beta chains given below trace back to one sample, sequenced in a study of T cell changes during pregnancy in multiple sclerosis. Repertoires were generated with immunoSEQ multiplex PCR, while TCRdb's copy carries only in-frame clones and drops some. The profile shows approximately 21,000 clones, about 85% of them singletons. Here the sequenced sample was CD8+ T cells from peripheral blood mononuclear cells, taken in the first trimester of pregnancy. The receptor source for this set is a female donor in good health, enrolled as a control in a pregnancy study.

The CDR3 region is CASSEVRDSFQPQHF. The CDR3 DNA reads as TGTGCCAGCAGTGAAGTGCGGGACAGTTTTCAGCCCCAGCATTTT. V and J are TRBV6-1 and TRBJ1-5; 7 nucleotides agree with TRBD1. V lost 1 base and J lost 6; bases outside the gene matches: 6. The length of the CDR3 is 15 residues. In germline, CDR1 is MNHNS, CDR2 SASEGT.

The rearrangement uses TRBV7-9 and TRBJ1-4; possible D gene TRBD1, 5 bases. Trimming took 5 bases from V and 8 from J, leaving 21 bases between them. The germline gives CDR1 SEHNR, CDR2 FQNEAQ (reference sequence). There are 16 residues in the CDR3. The CDR3 here is CASSAETGPLWEKLFF. The CDR3 coding sequence is TGTGCCAGCAGCGCAGAAACAGGTCCGTTGTGGGAAAAACTGTTTTTT.

The chain joins TRBV5-8 to TRBJ2-5; TRBD1 is a possible D gene (5 bases). Germline V CDR1 and CDR2: SGHTS, YDEGEE. This CDR3 spans 14 amino acids. V lost 4 bases and J lost 3, with 13 bases in between. CDR3 residues: CASSPLRVEETQYF. Written as DNA, the CDR3 is TGTGCCAGCAGCCCTCTCAGGGTGGAAGAGACCCAGTACTTC.

The chain employs TRBV29-1 and TRBJ1-2; 8 bases align to TRBD1. The junction had 18 bases not matched to a gene; V was cut back by 7 bases and J by 2 bases. The germline V gene encodes CDR1 SQVTM and CDR2 ANQGSEA. There are 17 residues in the CDR3. For the CDR3, the DNA is TGCAGCGCAGCGGACGGACAGGGAGATTCCCCAAACTATGGCTACACCTTC. This codes for CSAADGQGDSPNYGYTF.

The chain recombines TRBV7-9 with TRBJ1-4; a weak D match, TRBD1 (5 bases). Trimming took off 5 bases at V and 5 bases at J, with 15 bases between the two ends. The CDR3 sequence is 15 residues long. Germline V lookup: CDR1 SEHNR, CDR2 FQNEAQ (reference sequence). CDR3 in DNA: TGTGCCAGCAGCCCTGAGACAGTTCCCAATGAAAAACTGTTTTTT. Its translation: CASSPETVPNEKLFF.

The chain's CDR3 is CASSESVQETQYF. Written as DNA, the CDR3 is TGTGCCAGCAGTGAAAGCGTCCAAGAGACCCAGTACTTC. V is TRBV2 and J is TRBJ2-5, with D uncertain. V was shortened by 2 bases and J by 1 base, with 5 bases between the two germline ends. The germline gives CDR1 SNHLY, CDR2 FYNNEI. The CDR3 is 13 amino acids.

The V gene is TRBV7-8, the J gene TRBJ1-2, with 10 positions matching TRBD1. V dropped 5 bases and J dropped 8; count of bases not matched to a gene: 8. The CDR3 loop spans 14 amino acids. Per germline, CDR1 SGHVS and CDR2 FQNEAQ. CDR3 DNA sequence: TGTGCCAGCAGCCCAAGGGCGGACAGGGGGGGCTACACCTTC. Protein product: CASSPRADRGGYTF.

This clone was recorded only once. V usage is TRBV5-4 and J usage is TRBJ1-2, with a possible D match to TRBD1 (6 bases). Trimming removed 4 bases from V and 8 bases from J, with 21 bases in between. CDR1 is SGHNT and CDR2 is YYREEE in the germline V gene (reference sequence). This CDR3 contains 15 residues. CDR3 in DNA: TGTGCCAGCAGCGGACCAGGGGACCCCCCTGACGGCTACACCTTC. This gives the protein CASSGPGDPPDGYTF.

J is TRBJ2-1 and V is TRBV9; D is possibly TRBD1 (6 bases). The germline CDR1 and CDR2 sequences are SGDLS and YYNGEE. Trimming took off 0 bases at V and 0 bases at J, with 22 bases between the two ends. The CDR3 spans 20 residues. The CDR3 protein is CASSVARGEAHPSSYNEQFF. The CDR3 DNA is TGTGCCAGCAGCGTAGCCAGGGGCGAGGCTCATCCTAGCTCCTACAATGAGCAGTTCTTC.

This CDR3 reads CASSLVTGANTGELFF. In DNA form, the CDR3 reads TGCGCCAGCAGCTTGGTAACAGGGGCGAACACCGGGGAGCTGTTTTTT. The rearrangement links TRBV5-1 to TRBJ2-2, with 7 positions matching TRBD1. The CDR3 contains 16 residues. Germline CDR1 is SGHRS and CDR2 is YFSETQ. The V gene end was trimmed by 0 bases and the J gene end by 0 bases; junction bases not matched to a gene: 2.

J is TRBJ2-5 and V is TRBV10-3; TRBD1 matches at 7 bases. With 5 bases clipped from V and 1 base from J, the junction kept 10 bases outside the gene matches. The CDR3 has 16 residues. The germline gives CDR1 ENHRY, CDR2 SYGVKD. This chain's CDR3 is CAISTETGQVQETQYF. The CDR3 DNA follows: TGTGCCATCAGTACCGAGACAGGGCAAGTCCAAGAGACCCAGTACTTC.

This chain links TRBV19 with TRBJ1-5; D might be TRBD1 (5 bases). The CDR3 sequence is 19 residues long. Looked up from germline, CDR1 is LNHDA and CDR2 is SQIVND (reference sequence). The V end was cut by 3 bases, the J end by 2 bases, with 23 bases between. In nucleotides, the CDR3 is TGTGCCAGTAGTATCGTTGGTCCCCTCGACAGAGACGGCAATCAGCCCCAGCATTTT. Translation: CASSIVGPLDRDGNQPQHF.

The chain has TRBV7-9 and TRBJ2-1; TRBD1 aligns across 7 bases. CDR3 length: 12 amino acids. Trimming removed 6 bases from V and 4 bases from J; junction bases left unmatched: 0. Germline lookup yields CDR1 SEHNR and CDR2 FQNEAQ (reference sequence). CDR3 nucleotides: TGTGCCAGCAGGGACAGGTACAATGAGCAGTTCTTC. Encoded protein: CASRDRYNEQFF.

J is TRBJ1-2 and V is TRBV27; the match to TRBD1 covers 11 bases. CDR1 is MNHEY, CDR2 SMNVEV, per germline (reference sequence). This CDR3 is 17 amino acids long. Losses at the gene ends were 5 bases for V and 8 bases for J; bases not matched to a gene: 16. CDR3 coding DNA: TGTGCCAGCAGTCCCTCGGACAGGGGGCGCACTGGTTCGGGCTACACCTTC. Its translation: CASSPSDRGRTGSGYTF.

This sequence joins TRBV28 and TRBJ2-5; 8 nucleotides align to TRBD1. J was trimmed by 2 bases and V by 5 bases; bases with no gene match: 7. The CDR3 is 15 amino acids. From germline, CDR1 is MDHEN and CDR2 SYDVKM. The CDR3: CASSPLRTGQETQYF. DNA of the CDR3: TGTGCCAGCAGTCCACTGCGGACAGGGCAAGAGACCCAGTACTTC.

The chain couples TRBV2 to TRBJ2-1, with D possibly TRBD2 on 6 matching bases. The CDR3 is made up of 9 amino acids. Germline lookup yields CDR1 SNHLY and CDR2 FYNNEI. V was pared by 8 bases and J by 10 bases, with 6 bases between. The CDR3 reads CASGGEQFF. The CDR3 nucleotides read TGTGCCAGCGGAGGGGAGCAGTTCTTC.

This clone has only one observation. The rearrangement uses TRBV5-1 and TRBJ2-7; D may be TRBD1 (5 bases). This CDR3 is 14 amino acids long. CDR1 and CDR2 from the germline V gene are SGHRS and YFSETQ. V lost 0 bases and J lost 3, with 10 bases in between. The CDR3 sequence is CASSLAGMNYEQYF. DNA of the CDR3: TGCGCCAGCAGCTTGGCAGGGATGAACTACGAGCAGTACTTC.

The rearrangement links TRBV11-2 to TRBJ2-7, with D unclear. CDR3 length: 14 amino acids. Germline V gene lookup returns CDR1 SGHAT and CDR2 FQNNGV. The V gene lost 2 bases and the J gene lost 3 bases, with 11 bases spanning the gap. The chain's CDR3 is CASSLLRPIYEQYF. In DNA, the CDR3 is TGTGCCAGCAGCTTATTGAGGCCGATCTACGAGCAGTACTTC. Full variable domain (remainder filled in from reference TRBV11-2 and TRBJ2-7): EAGVAQSPRYKIIEKRQSVAFWCNPISGHATLYWYQQILGQGPKLLIQFQNNGVVDDSQLPKDRFSAERLKGVDSTLKIQPAKLEDSAVYLCASSLLRPIYEQYFGPGTRLTVT.

V and J are TRBV16 and TRBJ1-1; D is perhaps TRBD1 (6 bases). V gave up 0 bases and J gave up 0 bases, with 14 bases separating them. This CDR3 comprises 17 residues. Germline-derived CDR1 and CDR2 are KGHSY and FQNENV. The CDR3 coding sequence is TGTGCCAGCAGCCAATCTATTCGAGGGACATTGAACACTGAAGCTTTCTTT. Its translation: CASSQSIRGTLNTEAFF.

This chain joins TRBV13 and TRBJ1-4, with a weak D call TRBD1 (6 bases). CDR3 length equals 12 residues. Germline loops: CDR1 PRHDT, CDR2 FYEKMQ (reference sequence). V lost 2 bases, J lost 8 bases, and 6 bases lay in between. The CDR3 nucleotides are TGTGCCAGCAGCTTAACAGGGGAAAAACTGTTTTTT. Protein sequence: CASSLTGEKLFF.